The source of this T cell receptor (beta chain) is a study of blood T cell repertoires in COVID-19. Whole-study context: Some COVID-19 samples were acute and others convalescent; all came from the United States, Italy and Spain.

V lost 7 bases to trimming and J lost 3 bases; unmatched junction nucleotides: 7. Per germline, CDR1 SNHLY and CDR2 FYNNEI. The CDR3 is 15 residues long. Only in-frame clones appear in the TCRdb table, and some are missing; sequencing was by immunoSEQ multiplex PCR. The sample consists of 120,000 or so clones, less than 90% of them appearing once. This receptor was identified in a man between 65 and 79 years old with acute or convalescent COVID-19. V and J are TRBV2 and TRBJ1-5; 9 positions agree with TRBD1. Sequencing input: peripheral blood. CDR3 sequence (DNA): TGTGCCAGCAATCGGGGGACAGGGAACAATCAGCCCCAGCATTTT. Translation gives CASNRGTGNNQPQHF.